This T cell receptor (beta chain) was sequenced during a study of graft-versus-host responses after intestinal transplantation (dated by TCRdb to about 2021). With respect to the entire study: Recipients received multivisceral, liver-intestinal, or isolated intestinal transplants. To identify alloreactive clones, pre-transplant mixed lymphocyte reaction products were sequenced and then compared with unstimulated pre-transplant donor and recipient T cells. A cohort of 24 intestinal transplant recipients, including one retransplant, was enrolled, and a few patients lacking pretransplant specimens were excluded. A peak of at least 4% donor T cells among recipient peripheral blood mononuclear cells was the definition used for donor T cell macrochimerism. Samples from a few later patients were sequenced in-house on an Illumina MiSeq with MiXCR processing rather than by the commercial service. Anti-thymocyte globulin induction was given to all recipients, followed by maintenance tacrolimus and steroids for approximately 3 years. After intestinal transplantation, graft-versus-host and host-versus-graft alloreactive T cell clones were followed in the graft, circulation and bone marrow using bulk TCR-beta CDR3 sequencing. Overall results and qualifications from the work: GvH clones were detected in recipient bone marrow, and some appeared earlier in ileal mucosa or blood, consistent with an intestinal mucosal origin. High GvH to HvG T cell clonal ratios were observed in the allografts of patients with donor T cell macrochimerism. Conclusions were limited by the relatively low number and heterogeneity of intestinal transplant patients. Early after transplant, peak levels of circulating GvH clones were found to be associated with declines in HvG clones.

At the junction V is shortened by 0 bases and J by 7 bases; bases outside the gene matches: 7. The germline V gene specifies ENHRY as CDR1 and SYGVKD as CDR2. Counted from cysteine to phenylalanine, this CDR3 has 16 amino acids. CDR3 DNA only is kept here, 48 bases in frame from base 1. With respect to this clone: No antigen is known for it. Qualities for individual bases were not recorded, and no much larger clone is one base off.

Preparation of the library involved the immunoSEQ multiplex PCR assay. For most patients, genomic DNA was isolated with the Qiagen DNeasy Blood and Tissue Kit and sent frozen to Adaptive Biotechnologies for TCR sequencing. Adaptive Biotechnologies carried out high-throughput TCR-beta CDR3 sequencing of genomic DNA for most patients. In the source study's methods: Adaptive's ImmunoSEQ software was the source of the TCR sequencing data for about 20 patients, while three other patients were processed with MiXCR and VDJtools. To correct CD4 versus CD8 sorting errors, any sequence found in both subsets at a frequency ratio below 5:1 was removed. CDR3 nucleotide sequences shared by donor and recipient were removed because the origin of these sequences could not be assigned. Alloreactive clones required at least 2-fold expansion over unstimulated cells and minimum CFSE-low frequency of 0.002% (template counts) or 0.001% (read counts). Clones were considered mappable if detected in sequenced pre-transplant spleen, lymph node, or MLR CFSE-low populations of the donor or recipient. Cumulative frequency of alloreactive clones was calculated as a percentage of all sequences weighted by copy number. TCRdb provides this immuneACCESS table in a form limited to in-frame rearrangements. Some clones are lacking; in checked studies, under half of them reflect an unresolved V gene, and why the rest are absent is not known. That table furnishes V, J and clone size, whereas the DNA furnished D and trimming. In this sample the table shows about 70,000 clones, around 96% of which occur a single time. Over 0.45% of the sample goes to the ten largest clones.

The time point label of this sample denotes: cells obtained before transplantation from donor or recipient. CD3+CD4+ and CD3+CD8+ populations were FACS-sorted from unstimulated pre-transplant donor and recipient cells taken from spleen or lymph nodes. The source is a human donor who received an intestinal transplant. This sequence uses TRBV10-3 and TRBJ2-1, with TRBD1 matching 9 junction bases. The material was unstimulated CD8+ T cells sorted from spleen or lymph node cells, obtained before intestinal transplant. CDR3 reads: CAISESSRTGDNEQFF. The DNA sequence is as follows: TGTGCCATCAGTGAGTCGTCCCGGACAGGGGATAATGAGCAGTTCTTC.